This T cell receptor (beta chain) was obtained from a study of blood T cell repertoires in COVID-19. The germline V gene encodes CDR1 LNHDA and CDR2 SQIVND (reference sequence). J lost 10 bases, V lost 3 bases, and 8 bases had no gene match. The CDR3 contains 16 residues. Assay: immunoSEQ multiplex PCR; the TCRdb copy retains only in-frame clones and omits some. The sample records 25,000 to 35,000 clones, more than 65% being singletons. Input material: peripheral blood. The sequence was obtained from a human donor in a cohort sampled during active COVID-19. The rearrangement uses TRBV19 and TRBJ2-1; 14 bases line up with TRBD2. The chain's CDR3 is CASSMAGTSGGREQFF. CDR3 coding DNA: TGTGCCAGTAGTATGGCCGGGACTAGCGGGGGTCGGGAGCAGTTCTTC.